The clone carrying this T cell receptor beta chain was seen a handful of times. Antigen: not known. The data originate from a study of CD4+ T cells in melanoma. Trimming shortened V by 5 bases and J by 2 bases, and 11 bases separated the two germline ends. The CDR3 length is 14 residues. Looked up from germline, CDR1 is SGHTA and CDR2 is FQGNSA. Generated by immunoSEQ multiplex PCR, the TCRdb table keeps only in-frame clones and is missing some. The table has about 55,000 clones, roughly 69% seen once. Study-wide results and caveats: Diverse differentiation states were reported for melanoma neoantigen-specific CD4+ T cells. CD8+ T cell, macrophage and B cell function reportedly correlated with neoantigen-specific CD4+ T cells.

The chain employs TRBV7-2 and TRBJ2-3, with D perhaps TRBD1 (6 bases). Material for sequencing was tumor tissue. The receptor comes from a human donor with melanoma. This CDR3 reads CASSEWGPTDTQYF. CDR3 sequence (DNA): TGTGCCAGCAGCGAGTGGGGGCCCACAGATACGCAGTATTTT.